Presented here are 15 T cell receptor beta chains from one specimen sequenced in a study of post-analysis software for immune sequencing data. Unique molecular identifiers were built into the TCR beta cDNA libraries. Each CDR3 protein gets one entry after TCRdb re-called the PCR reads with MiXCR. This sample has about 820,000 distinct CDR3 sequences, with 53% found just once. Their antigens are not known. Study results and caveats: Compared with controls, patients had more of five TRBV segments, including TRBV5-6, TRBV5-1 and TRBV20-1.

The sequencing sample was made of blood. The receptor set was obtained from a girl between 5 and 17 years old with multiple sclerosis.

This clonotype was observed a handful of times. This chain uses TRBV29-1 with TRBJ2-3; D might be TRBD2 (6 bases). The CDR3 consists of 13 residues. The V end was cut by 6 bases, the J end by 1 base, with 11 bases between. Germline V gives CDR1 SQVTM, CDR2 ANQGSEA. CDR3 coding DNA: TGCAGCGTCGACTGGGGGGGCACAGATACGCAGTATTTT. It codes for CSVDWGGTDTQYF.

The chain combines TRBV9 with TRBJ2-5; TRBD2 matches 13 bases. CDR3 size: 19 residues. Trimming at V came to 3 bases and at J to 0 bases, leaving 11 bases not matched to a gene. The germline gives CDR1 SGDLS, CDR2 YYNGEE. The CDR3 bases are TGTGCCAGCAGCGACCCCTTAGAACTAGCGGGAGGGTACCAAGAGACCCAGTACTTC. Encoded protein: CASSDPLELAGGYQETQYF.

V gene TRBV20-1 combines with J gene TRBJ1-6, with 8 bases matching TRBD1. V gave up 5 bases and J gave up 4 bases; unmatched junction bases: 4. The CDR3 is made up of 14 amino acids. From germline, CDR1 is DFQATT and CDR2 SNEGSKA (reference sequence). The CDR3: CSALWTGYNSPLHF. The CDR3 bases are TGCAGTGCTCTTTGGACAGGGTATAATTCACCCCTCCACTTT.

This clonotype was counted only a few times. The CDR3 DNA sequence: TGTGCCAGCAGCCAAGGCCGAGGGGCCTACAATGAGCAGTTCTTC. Translation gives CASSQGRGAYNEQFF. The chain has TRBV14 and TRBJ2-1; D assignment may be TRBD1 or TRBD2 (5 bases each). Trimming left V 1 base short and J 2 bases short, with 9 bases between. Germline CDR1 reads SGHDN; CDR2 reads FVKESK. The CDR3 length is 15 residues. Combining the CDR3 with reference TRBV14 and TRBJ2-1 gives the whole variable domain EAGVTQFPSHSVIEKGQTVTLRCDPISGHDNLYWYRRVMGKEIKFLLHFVKESKQDESGMPNNRFLAERTGGTYSTLKVQPAELEDSGVYFCASSQGRGAYNEQFFGPGTRLTVL.

J is TRBJ2-7 and V is TRBV20-1, with 7 bases lining up with TRBD1. The CDR3 contains 15 residues. J gave up 6 bases and V 2 bases, and 13 bases lay outside the gene matches. CDR1 and CDR2 from the germline V gene are DFQATT and SNEGSKA (reference sequence). The CDR3 here is CSARHDRVRLGEQYF. Here the CDR3 DNA reads TGCAGTGCTAGACACGACAGGGTTAGGTTGGGCGAGCAGTACTTC.

The chain recombines TRBV29-1 with TRBJ2-7, with 11 bases matching TRBD2. Germline CDR1 SQVTM, CDR2 ANQGSEA. This CDR3 is 13 amino acids long. The DNA for the CDR3 is TGCAGTACTACTAGCGGGAGTTCCGACGAGCAGTACTTC. Translated, it gives CSTTSGSSDEQYF.

This clonotype was observed a few times. The chain employs TRBV7-8 and TRBJ2-5; D possibly matches TRBD1 or TRBD2 (5 bases each). V lost 1 base to trimming and J lost 5 bases, with 11 bases between them. The CDR3 loop spans 14 amino acids. Germline CDR1 is SGHVS and CDR2 is FQNEAQ. The CDR3, as DNA: TGTGCCAGCAGCTTAGTGCTGGGGGTTGAGACCCAGTACTTC. Translating it yields CASSLVLGVETQYF.

The genes are TRBV5-1 and TRBJ2-7; TRBD1 aligns across 8 bases. Germline V gene data show CDR1 as SGHRS and CDR2 as YFSETQ. This CDR3 is built from 14 residues. V shed 2 bases, J shed 5 bases, and the junction held 6 bases outside the gene matches. The DNA for the CDR3 is TGCGCCAGCAGCTTAAGGTCACAGGGGGACGAGCAGTACTTC. Translating gives CASSLRSQGDEQYF. The whole variable domain, filled in from reference TRBV5-1 and TRBJ2-7, reads KAGVTQTPRYLIKTRGQQVTLSCSPISGHRSVSWYQQTPGQGLQFLFEYFSETQRNKGNFPGRFSGRQFSNSRSEMNVSTLELGDSALYLCASSLRSQGDEQYFGPGTRLTVT.

V and J are TRBV20-1 and TRBJ2-3; 9 positions agree with TRBD2. The germline gives CDR1 DFQATT, CDR2 SNEGSKA (reference sequence). Trimming cost V 6 bases and J 2 bases; bases outside gene matches: 3. The CDR3 is 13 residues long. Here the CDR3 reads CSAPSGITDTQYF. CDR3 DNA: TGCAGTGCCCCTAGCGGGATCACAGATACGCAGTATTTT.

V gene TRBV10-3 combines with J gene TRBJ1-4; D ambiguous. Germline CDR1 reads ENHRY; CDR2 reads SYGVKD. This CDR3 region has 12 residues. V lost 0 bases and J 7 bases, leaving 3 bases between the germline ends. In DNA, the CDR3 is TGTGCCATCAGTGAGTCGTTTGAAAAACTGTTTTTT. Protein product: CAISESFEKLFF.

The chain employs TRBV14 and TRBJ2-2; D is unresolved. V was shortened by 4 bases and J by 4 bases, with 10 bases between the two germline ends. Per the germline V gene, CDR1 is SGHDN and CDR2 is FVKESK. The CDR3 covers 14 residues. The CDR3 nucleotides read TGTGCCAGCAGCCCCCAGGCATCCACCGGGGAGCTGTTTTTT. It translates to CASSPQASTGELFF.

This chain uses TRBV2 with TRBJ2-3; 10 bases map to TRBD2. The V gene's germline CDR1 is SNHLY and CDR2 FYNNEI. The CDR3 extends over 14 amino acids. After removal of 10 bases from V and 0 bases from J, the junction contained 4 bases not matched to a gene. The CDR3 here is CAIQTSGSTDTQYF. The CDR3 nucleotides read TGTGCCATCCAGACTAGCGGGAGCACAGATACGCAGTATTTT.

This chain uses TRBV6-5 with TRBJ1-2; D is possibly TRBD1 (5 bases). The germline gives CDR1 MNHEY, CDR2 SVGAGI. V shed 8 bases and J shed 8 bases, with 18 bases lying between them. The CDR3 totals 13 residues. CDR3 DNA: TGTGCCAGCTCCCGGGACGAAATCGGGGGCTACACCTTC. Amino acids: CASSRDEIGGYTF.

The rearrangement joins TRBV7-9 to TRBJ1-2; no clear D. Germline V gene sequence: CDR1 SEHNR, CDR2 FQNEAQ (reference sequence). CDR3 length: 12 residues. V was shortened by 8 bases and J by 4 bases, with 11 bases between the two germline ends. The CDR3 loop reads CASGERIYGYTF. CDR3 coding DNA: TGTGCCAGCGGCGAAAGGATCTATGGCTACACCTTC.

This clonotype was picked up a small number of times. V gene TRBV7-2 combines with J gene TRBJ2-7; D may match TRBD1 or TRBD2 (5 bases each). Trimming cost V 1 base and J 4 bases, with 14 bases left between them. The V gene's germline CDR1 is SGHTA and CDR2 FQGNSA. This CDR3 has 15 amino acids. The CDR3 bases are TGTGCCAGCAGCTTAGAATGGGGACCACTTTACGAGCAGTACTTC. Amino acids: CASSLEWGPLYEQYF.